This T cell receptor (beta chain) appears in the sequencing data of a study of beta chain features in type 1 diabetes. The investigators reverse transcribed all of the isolated RNA, so they sequenced expressed TCRB transcripts. The data were produced by immunoSEQ multiplex PCR, yet TCRdb's version contains in-frame clones alone and is incomplete. Here the sample spans 900,000 or so clones, 15% to 20% being singletons. This CDR3 comprises 18 residues. The V gene end was trimmed by 5 bases and the J gene end by 3 bases; junction bases not matched to a gene: 10. Germline CDR1 reads SGHTA; CDR2 reads FQGTGA.

Sequencing used naive CD4+ T cells from blood. This TCR derives from a woman aged 18-35 years in good health. The chain employs TRBV7-3 and TRBJ2-3, with TRBD2 matching over 14 bases. The CDR3 nucleotides read TGTGCCAGCAGCACCGGGACTAGCGGGAGCGGGGGGACAGATACGCAGTATTTT. Protein sequence: CASSTGTSGSGGTDTQYF.